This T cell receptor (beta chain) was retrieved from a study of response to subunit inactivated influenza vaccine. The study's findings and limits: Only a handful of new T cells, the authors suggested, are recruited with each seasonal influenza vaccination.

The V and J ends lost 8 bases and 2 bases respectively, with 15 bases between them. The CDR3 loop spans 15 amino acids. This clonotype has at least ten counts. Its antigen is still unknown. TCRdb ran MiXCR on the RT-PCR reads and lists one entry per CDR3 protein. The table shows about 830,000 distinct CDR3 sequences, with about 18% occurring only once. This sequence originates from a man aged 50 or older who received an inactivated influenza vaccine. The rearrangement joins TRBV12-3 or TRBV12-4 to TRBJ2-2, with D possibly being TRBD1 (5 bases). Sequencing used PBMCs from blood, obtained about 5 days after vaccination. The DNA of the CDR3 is TGTGCCAGCGCGAAGGGGCAGGGAAACACCGGGGAGCTGTTTTTT. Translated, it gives CASAKGQGNTGELFF.